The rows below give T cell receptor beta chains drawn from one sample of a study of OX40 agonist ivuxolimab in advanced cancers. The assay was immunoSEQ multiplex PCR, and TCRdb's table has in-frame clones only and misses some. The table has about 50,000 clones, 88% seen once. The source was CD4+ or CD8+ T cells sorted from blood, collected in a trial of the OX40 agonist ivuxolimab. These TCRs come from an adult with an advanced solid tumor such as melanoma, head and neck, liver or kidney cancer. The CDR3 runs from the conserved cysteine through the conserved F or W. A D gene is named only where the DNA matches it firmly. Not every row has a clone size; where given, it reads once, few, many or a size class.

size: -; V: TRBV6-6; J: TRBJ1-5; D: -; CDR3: CASSYPDQPQHF; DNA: TGTGCCAGCAGTTACCCCGATCAGCCCCAGCATTTT
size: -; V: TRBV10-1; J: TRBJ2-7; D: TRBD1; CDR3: CASPKSTGAYEQYF; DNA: TGCGCCAGCCCTAAGTCGACAGGGGCCTACGAGCAGTACTTC
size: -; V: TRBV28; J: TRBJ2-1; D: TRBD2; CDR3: CASSQTSGGVNEQFF; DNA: TGTGCCAGCAGTCAGACTAGCGGGGGGGTCAATGAGCAGTTCTTC
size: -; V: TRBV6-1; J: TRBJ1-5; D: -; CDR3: CASSVPGGNQPQHF; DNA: TGTGCCAGCAGTGTTCCGGGGGGAAATCAGCCCCAGCATTTT
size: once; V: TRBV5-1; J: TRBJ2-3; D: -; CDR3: CASSPTTLISTDTQYF; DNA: TGCGCCAGCAGCCCCACCACGCTAATTAGCACAGATACGCAGTATTTT
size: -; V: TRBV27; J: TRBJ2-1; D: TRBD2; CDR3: CASSPGLAGVPQFF; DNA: TGTGCCAGCAGTCCGGGACTAGCGGGAGTTCCGCAGTTCTTC
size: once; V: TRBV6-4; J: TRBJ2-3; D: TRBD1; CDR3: CASSEGGQVTDTQYF; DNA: TGTGCCAGCAGTGAAGGGGGACAGGTCACAGATACGCAGTATTTT
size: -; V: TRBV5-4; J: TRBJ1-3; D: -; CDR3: CASSLGSPSGNTIYF; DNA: TGTGCCAGCAGCTTAGGTTCTCCCTCTGGAAACACCATATATTTT
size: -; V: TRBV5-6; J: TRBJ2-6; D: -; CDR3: CASSSASGANVLTF; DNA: TGTGCCAGCAGCTCGGCTTCCGGGGCCAACGTCCTGACTTTC
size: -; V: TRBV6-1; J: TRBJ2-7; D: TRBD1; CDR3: CAVKGQPIGEQYF; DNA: TGTGCCGTCAAGGGACAGCCCATAGGGGAGCAGTACTTC
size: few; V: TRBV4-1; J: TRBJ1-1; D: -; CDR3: CASSPRGAGTEAFF; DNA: TGCGCCAGCAGCCCCCGAGGGGCAGGGACTGAAGCTTTCTTT
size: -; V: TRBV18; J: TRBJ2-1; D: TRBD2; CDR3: CASSPPSGAYNEQFF; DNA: TGTGCCAGCTCACCACCTAGCGGGGCTTACAATGAGCAGTTCTTC
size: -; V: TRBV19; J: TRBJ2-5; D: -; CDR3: CASSIDRGETQYF; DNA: TGTGCCAGTAGTATAGATCGGGGAGAGACCCAGTACTTC
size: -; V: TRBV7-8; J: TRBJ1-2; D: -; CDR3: CASSLSSKGYGYTF; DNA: TGTGCCAGCAGCTTATCCAGTAAGGGCTATGGCTACACCTTC
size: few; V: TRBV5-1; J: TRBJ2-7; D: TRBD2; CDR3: CASSLGGGSYEQYF; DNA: TGCGCCAGCAGCTTGGGCGGGGGCTCCTACGAGCAGTACTTC
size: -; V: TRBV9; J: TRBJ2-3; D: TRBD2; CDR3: CASSSPRTSGRTDTQYF; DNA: TGTGCCAGCAGCTCCCCGAGGACTAGCGGCCGCACAGATACGCAGTATTTT
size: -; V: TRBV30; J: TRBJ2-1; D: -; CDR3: CAWSVAFEQFF; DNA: TGTGCCTGGAGTGTAGCGTTTGAGCAGTTCTTC
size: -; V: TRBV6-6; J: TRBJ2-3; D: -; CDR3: CASSSPRGDTQYF; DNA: TGTGCCAGCAGTTCCCCCCGCGGGGATACGCAGTATTTT
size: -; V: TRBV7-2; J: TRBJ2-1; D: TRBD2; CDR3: CASTRTSGGSSYNEQFF; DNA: TGTGCCAGCACTCGGACTAGCGGGGGGAGCTCCTACAATGAGCAGTTCTTC
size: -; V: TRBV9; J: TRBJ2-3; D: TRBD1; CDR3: CASSVSRGGQATDTQYF; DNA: TGTGCCAGCAGCGTGTCACGAGGGGGACAGGCCACAGATACGCAGTATTTT
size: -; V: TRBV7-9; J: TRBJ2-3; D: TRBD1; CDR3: CASITWGQGAGDTQYF; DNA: TGTGCCAGCATCACTTGGGGACAGGGGGCAGGAGATACGCAGTATTTT
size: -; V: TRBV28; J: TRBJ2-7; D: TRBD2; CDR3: CASSPTSVSSYEQYF; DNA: TGTGCCAGCAGCCCGACTAGCGTGAGCTCCTACGAGCAGTACTTC
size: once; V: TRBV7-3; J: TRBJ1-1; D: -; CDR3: CASSVQGGNTEAFF; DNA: TGTGCCAGCAGCGTTCAGGGTGGAAACACTGAAGCTTTCTTT
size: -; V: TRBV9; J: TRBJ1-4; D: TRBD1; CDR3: CASSADRVGEKLFF; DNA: TGTGCCAGCAGCGCGGACAGGGTTGGCGAAAAACTGTTTTTT
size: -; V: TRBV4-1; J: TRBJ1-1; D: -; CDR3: CASSQDQGVQGAFF; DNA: TGCGCCAGCAGCCAAGACCAGGGCGTACAAGGAGCTTTCTTT
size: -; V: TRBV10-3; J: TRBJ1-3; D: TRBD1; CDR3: CAISKSTGQGNTIYF; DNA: TGTGCCATCAGTAAATCTACGGGACAGGGAAACACCATATATTTT
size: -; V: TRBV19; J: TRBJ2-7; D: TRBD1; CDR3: CASRDWTGGTSYEQYF; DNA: TGTGCCAGTAGAGACTGGACAGGGGGGACGTCCTACGAGCAGTACTTC
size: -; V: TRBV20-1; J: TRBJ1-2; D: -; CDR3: CSARVGLGYTF; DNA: TGCAGTGCTAGGGTGGGTCTTGGCTACACCTTC
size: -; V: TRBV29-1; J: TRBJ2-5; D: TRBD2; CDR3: CSAGTSGQETQYF; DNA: TGCAGCGCCGGGACTAGCGGACAAGAGACCCAGTACTTC
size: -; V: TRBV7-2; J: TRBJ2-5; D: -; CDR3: CASRTAVQETQYF; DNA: TGTGCCAGCAGGACAGCGGTCCAAGAGACCCAGTACTTC
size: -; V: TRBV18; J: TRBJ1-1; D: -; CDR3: CASSPAGGGTEAFF; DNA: TGTGCCAGCTCCCCTGCCGGAGGTGGCACTGAAGCTTTCTTT
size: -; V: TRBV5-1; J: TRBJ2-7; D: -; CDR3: CASSLGQRVEQYF; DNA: TGCGCCAGCAGCCTGGGACAGCGGGTCGAGCAGTACTTC
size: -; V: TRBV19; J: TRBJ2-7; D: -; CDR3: CASSIGHEQYF; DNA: TGTGCCAGTAGTATAGGGCACGAGCAGTACTTC
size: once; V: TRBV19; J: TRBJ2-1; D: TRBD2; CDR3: CASSIRSAAGGPSNEQFF; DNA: TGTGCCAGTAGTATCCGCTCGGCGGCGGGAGGGCCGAGCAATGAGCAGTTCTTC
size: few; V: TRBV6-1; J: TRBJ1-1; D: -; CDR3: CASSVRVNTEAFF; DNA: TGTGCCAGCAGTGTAAGAGTGAACACTGAAGCTTTCTTT
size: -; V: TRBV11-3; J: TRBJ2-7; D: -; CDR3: CASSLDRREQYF; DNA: TGTGCCAGCAGCTTAGACCGTCGCGAGCAGTACTTC
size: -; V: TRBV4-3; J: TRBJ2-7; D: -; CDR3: CASSQSLPSYEQYF; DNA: TGCGCCAGCAGCCAATCTCTTCCATCCTACGAGCAGTACTTC
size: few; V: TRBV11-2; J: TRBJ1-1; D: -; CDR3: CASSLERNTEAFF; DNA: TGTGCCAGCAGCTTAGAGAGGAACACTGAAGCTTTCTTT
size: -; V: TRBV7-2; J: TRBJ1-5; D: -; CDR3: CASSLQVGNQPQHF; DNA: TGTGCCAGCAGCTTACAAGTTGGCAATCAGCCCCAGCATTTT
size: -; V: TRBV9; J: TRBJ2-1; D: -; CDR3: CASSVGVNEQFF; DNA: TGTGCCAGCAGCGTAGGAGTGAATGAGCAGTTCTTC
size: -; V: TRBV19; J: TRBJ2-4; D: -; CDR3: CASSRRSKNIQYF; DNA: TGTGCCAGTAGTCGCCGTAGCAAAAACATTCAGTACTTC
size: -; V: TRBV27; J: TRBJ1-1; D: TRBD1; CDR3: CASSYRTGTGARF; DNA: TGTGCCAGCAGTTATAGGACCGGGACAGGGGCTCGCTTT
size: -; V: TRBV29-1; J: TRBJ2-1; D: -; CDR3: CSDTIEGSYNEQFF; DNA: TGCAGCGATACCATAGAGGGCTCCTACAATGAGCAGTTCTTC
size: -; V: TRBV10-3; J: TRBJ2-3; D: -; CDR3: CAISGDFTDTQYF; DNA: TGTGCCATCAGCGGGGACTTCACAGATACGCAGTATTTT
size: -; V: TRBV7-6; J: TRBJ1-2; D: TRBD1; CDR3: CASSQGQQSYGYTF; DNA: TGTGCCAGCAGCCAGGGACAGCAATCCTATGGCTACACCTTC
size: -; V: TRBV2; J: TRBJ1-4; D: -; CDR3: CASSESGGNGEKLFF; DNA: TGTGCCAGCAGTGAGTCGGGGGGGAACGGTGAAAAACTGTTTTTT
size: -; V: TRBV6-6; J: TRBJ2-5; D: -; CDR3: CASSSLGSGSPLGQYF; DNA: TGTGCCAGCAGTTCCCTGGGTAGCGGAAGCCCCTTGGGCCAGTACTTC
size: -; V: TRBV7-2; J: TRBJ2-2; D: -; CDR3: CASCPLQRGAGELFF; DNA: TGTGCCAGCTGCCCCCTTCAAAGGGGTGCCGGGGAGCTGTTTTTT
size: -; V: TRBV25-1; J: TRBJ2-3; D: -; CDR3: CASSAFDSTDTQYF; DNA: TGTGCCAGCAGTGCGTTTGACAGCACAGATACGCAGTATTTT
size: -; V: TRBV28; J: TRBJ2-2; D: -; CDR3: CASSSGTEANTGELFF; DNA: TGTGCCAGCAGTTCAGGGACCGAAGCGAACACCGGGGAGCTGTTTTTT
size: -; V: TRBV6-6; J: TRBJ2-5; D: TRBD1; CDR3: CASSCPGQGRETQYF; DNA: TGTGCCAGCAGTTGCCCGGGACAGGGGAGAGAGACCCAGTACTTC
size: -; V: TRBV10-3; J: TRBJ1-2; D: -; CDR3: CAIRDSGLAGYTF; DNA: TGTGCCATCAGGGACTCCGGGCTCGCTGGCTACACCTTC
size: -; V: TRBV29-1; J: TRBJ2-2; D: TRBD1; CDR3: CSVASGQGLNTGELFF; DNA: TGCAGCGTTGCATCGGGACAGGGTTTAAACACCGGGGAGCTGTTTTTT
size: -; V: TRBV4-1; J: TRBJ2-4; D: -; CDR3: CASSGRALSAKNIQYF; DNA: TGCGCCAGCAGCGGCAGAGCTCTTAGTGCCAAAAACATTCAGTACTTC
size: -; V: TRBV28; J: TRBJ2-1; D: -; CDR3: CASSLSYNEQFF; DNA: TGTGCCAGCAGTTTATCCTACAATGAGCAGTTCTTC
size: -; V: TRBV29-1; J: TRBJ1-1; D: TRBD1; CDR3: CSPRQGPREAFF; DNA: TGCAGCCCGAGACAGGGCCCCCGCGAAGCTTTCTTT